This T cell receptor (beta chain) is from a study of CD8+ T cells in alopecia areata. The overall study: Severity of treated patients was scored by affected scalp percentage.

Whole-study results and caveats: Under tofacitinib, numerous expanded lesional clonotypes remained detectable in scalp and blood.

As to treatment: oral pan-JAK inhibitor, 5-10 mg twice daily. Extracted from the samples, RNA was reverse transcribed into cDNA to serve as the sequencing template. Repertoires were generated with immunoSEQ multiplex PCR, while TCRdb's copy carries only in-frame clones and drops some. The sample shows 100,000 to 150,000 clones, around 58% of them seen only once. Trimming took 0 bases from V and 6 from J, leaving 18 bases between them. The germline CDR1 and CDR2 sequences are SQVTM and ANQGSEA. CDR3 size: 16 residues. In the case of this clone: The target antigen is unknown.

The source is a human donor with alopecia areata. The sample consisted of CD8+ T cells sorted from blood, taken at week 4, from a patient treated with tofacitinib. The rearrangement joins TRBV29-1 to TRBJ2-1; D perhaps matches TRBD1 (5 bases). The CDR3 DNA sequence: TGCAGCGTTGAAGATAGGTGGACACATGATGCCAATGAGCAGTTCTTC. It encodes CSVEDRWTHDANEQFF.